This T cell receptor beta chain was found in a study of cytomegalovirus exposure and HLA in healthy donors. The wider study: From HLA-typed donors, an early data release held about 85 million unique TCRs. Findings and caveats of the study: Earlier analysis looked at TCR beta V segments, and most were productive about 90% or about 30% of the time.

Comments on this clone: The antigen remains unidentified.

60 Vbeta and 13 Jbeta primers were used in PCR. Assay: immunoSEQ multiplex PCR; the TCRdb copy retains only in-frame clones and omits some. The sample consists of over 200,000 clones, roughly 85% of them appearing once. The V and J ends lost 4 bases and 2 bases, in that order; junction bases with no gene match: 7. Germline V gene data show CDR1 as LGHNT and CDR2 as FRNRAP. The CDR3 is 16 amino acids. This TCR came from a male donor in good health and CMV-seronegative. The chain links TRBV12-5 to TRBJ2-7; TRBD1 matches 11 bases. Sequencing input: PBMCs. CDR3 protein: CASGWTGGAEPYEQYF. The CDR3, as DNA: TGTGCTAGTGGTTGGACAGGGGGCGCTGAGCCCTACGAGCAGTACTTC.